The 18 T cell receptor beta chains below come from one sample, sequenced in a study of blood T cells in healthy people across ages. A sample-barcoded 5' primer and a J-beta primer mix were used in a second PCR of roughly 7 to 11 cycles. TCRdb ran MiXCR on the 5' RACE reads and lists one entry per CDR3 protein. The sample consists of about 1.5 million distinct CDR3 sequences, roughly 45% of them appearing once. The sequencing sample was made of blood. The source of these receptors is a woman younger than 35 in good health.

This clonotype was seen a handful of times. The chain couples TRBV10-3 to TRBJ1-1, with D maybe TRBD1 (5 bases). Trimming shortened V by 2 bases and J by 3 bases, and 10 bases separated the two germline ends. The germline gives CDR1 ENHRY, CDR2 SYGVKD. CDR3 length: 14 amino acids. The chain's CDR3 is CAISEGREYTEAFF. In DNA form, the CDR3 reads TGTGCCATCAGTGAGGGCAGGGAATACACTGAAGCTTTCTTT.

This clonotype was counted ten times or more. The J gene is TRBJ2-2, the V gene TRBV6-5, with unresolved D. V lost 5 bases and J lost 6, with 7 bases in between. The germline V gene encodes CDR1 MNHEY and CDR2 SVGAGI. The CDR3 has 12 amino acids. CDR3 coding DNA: TGTGCCAGCAGTATAGAGTCCGGGGAGCTGTTTTTT. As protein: CASSIESGELFF.

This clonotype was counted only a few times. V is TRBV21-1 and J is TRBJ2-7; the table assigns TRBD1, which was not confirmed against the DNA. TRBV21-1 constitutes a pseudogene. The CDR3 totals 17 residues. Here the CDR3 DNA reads TGTGCCAGCAGCCGGAGGGCCACGACGACAGGGGTGTACGAGCAGTACTTC. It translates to CASSRRATTTGVYEQYF.

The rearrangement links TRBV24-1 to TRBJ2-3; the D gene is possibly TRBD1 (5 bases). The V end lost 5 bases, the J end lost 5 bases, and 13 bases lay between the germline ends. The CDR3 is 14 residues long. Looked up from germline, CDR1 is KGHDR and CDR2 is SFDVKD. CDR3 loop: CATSGTRVGDTQYF. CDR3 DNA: TGTGCCACCAGTGGTACCAGGGTTGGAGATACGCAGTATTTT.

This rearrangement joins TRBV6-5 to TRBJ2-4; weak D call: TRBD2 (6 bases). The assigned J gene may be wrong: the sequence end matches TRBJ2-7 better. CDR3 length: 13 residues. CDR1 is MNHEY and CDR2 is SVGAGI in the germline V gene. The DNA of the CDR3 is TGTGCCAGCAGACGATCCGCGGGGATCGAGCAGTACTTC. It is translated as CASRRSAGIEQYF.

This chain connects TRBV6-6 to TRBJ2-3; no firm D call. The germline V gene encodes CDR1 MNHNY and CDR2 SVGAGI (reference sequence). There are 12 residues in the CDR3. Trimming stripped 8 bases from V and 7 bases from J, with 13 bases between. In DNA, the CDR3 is TGTGCCAGCGTGGATGGAATAAATACGCAGTATTTT. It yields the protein CASVDGINTQYF.

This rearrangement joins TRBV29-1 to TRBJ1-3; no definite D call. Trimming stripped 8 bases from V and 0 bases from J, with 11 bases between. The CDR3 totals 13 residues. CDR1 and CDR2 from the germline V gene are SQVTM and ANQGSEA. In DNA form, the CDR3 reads TGCAGCATTGGAGAAAGCTCTGGAAACACCATATATTTT. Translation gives CSIGESSGNTIYF. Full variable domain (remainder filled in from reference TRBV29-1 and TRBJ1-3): SAVISQKPSRDICQRGTSLTIQCQVDSQVTMMFWYRQQPGQSLTLIATANQGSEATYESGFVIDKFPISRPNLTFSTLTVSNMSPEDSSIYLCSIGESSGNTIYFGEGSWLTVV.

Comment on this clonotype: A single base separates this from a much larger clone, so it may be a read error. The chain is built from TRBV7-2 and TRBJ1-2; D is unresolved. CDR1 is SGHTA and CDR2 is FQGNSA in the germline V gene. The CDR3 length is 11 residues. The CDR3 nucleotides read TGTGCCAGCACCTTACCGGATGGCTACACCTTC. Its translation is CASTLPDGYTF.

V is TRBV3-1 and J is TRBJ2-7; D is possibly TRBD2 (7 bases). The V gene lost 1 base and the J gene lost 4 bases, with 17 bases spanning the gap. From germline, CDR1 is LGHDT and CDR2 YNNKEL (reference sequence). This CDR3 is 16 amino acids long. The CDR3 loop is CASSQGPGAGAYEQYF. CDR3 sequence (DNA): TGTGCCAGCAGCCAAGGTCCGGGGGCGGGAGCTTACGAGCAGTACTTC.

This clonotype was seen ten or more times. The CDR3 region is CAIREGQGISPLHF. CDR3 DNA sequence: TGTGCCATCAGGGAAGGACAGGGGATTTCACCCCTCCACTTT. J is TRBJ1-6 and V is TRBV10-3; 9 bases map to TRBD1. The germline CDR1 and CDR2 sequences are ENHRY and SYGVKD. This CDR3 has 14 residues. Germline trimming cut 6 bases from V and 9 bases from J; bases unmatched to any gene: 6.

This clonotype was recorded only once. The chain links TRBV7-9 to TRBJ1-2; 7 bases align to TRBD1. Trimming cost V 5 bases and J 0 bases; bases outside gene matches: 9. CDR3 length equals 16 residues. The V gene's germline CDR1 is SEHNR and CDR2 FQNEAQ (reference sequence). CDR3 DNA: TGTGCCAGCAGCCTCGAGGGGGACAGCTCTAACTATGGCTACACCTTC. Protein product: CASSLEGDSSNYGYTF.

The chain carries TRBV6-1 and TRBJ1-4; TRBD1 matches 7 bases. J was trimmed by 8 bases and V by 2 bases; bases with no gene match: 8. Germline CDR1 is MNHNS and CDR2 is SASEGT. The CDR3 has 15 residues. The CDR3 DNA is TGTGCCAGCAGTGAATCAGGGGGTAGGGGCGAAAAACTGTTTTTT. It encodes CASSESGGRGEKLFF.

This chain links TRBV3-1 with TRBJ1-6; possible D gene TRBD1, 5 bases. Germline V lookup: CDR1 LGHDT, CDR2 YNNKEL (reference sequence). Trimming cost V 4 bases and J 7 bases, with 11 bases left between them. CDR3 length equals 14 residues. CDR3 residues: CASSPGGGNSPLHF. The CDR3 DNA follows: TGTGCCAGCAGCCCCGGGGGAGGGAATTCACCCCTCCACTTT.

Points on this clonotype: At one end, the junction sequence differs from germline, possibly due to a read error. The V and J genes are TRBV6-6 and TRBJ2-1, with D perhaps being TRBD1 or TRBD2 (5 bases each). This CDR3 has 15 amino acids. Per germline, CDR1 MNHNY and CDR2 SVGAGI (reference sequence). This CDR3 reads CASSYSAGTYNGQFF. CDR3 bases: TGTGCCAGCAGTTACTCGGCCGGGACCTACAATGGGCAGTTCTTC.

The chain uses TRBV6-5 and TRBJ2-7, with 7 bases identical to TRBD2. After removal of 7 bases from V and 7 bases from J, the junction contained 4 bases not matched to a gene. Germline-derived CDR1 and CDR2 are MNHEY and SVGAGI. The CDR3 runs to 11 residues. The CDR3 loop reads CASTYGGEQYF. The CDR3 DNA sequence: TGTGCCAGCACCTACGGGGGGGAGCAGTACTTC.

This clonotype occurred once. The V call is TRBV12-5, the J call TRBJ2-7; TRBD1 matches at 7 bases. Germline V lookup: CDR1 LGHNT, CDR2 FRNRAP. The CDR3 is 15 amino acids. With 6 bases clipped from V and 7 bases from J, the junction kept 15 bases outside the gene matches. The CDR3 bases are TGTGCTAGTGGCTTAGACAGGGATCCCTACAATGAGCAGTACTTC. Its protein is CASGLDRDPYNEQYF.

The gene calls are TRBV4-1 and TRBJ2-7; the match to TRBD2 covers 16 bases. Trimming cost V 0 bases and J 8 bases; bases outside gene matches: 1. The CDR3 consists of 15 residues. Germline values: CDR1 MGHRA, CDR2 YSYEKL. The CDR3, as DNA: TGCGCCAGCAGCCAAGAGGGACTAGCGGGAGGGAAGCAGTACTTC. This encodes CASSQEGLAGGKQYF.

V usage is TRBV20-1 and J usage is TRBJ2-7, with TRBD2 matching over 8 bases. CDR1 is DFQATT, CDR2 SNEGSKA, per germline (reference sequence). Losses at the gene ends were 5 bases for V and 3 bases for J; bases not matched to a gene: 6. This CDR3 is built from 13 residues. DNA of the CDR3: TGCAGTGCTGGCAGGGGACTAGGCTACGAGCAGTACTTC. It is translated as CSAGRGLGYEQYF.